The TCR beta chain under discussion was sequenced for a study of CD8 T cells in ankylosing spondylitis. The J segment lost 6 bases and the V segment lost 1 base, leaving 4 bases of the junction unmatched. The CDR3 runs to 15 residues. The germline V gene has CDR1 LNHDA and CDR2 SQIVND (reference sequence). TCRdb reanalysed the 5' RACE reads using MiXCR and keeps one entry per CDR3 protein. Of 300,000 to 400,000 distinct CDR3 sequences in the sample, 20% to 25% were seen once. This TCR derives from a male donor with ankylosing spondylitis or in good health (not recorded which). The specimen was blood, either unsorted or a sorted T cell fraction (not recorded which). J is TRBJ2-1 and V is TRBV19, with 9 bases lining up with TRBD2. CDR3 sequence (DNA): TGTGCCAGTAGTATAGGCGGGGGGGCCGGCAATGAGCAGTTCTTC. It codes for CASSIGGGAGNEQFF.